These T cell receptor beta chains were read from a single sample in a study of T cells in Graves' hyperthyroidism and ophthalmopathy. TCRdb used MiXCR to reprocess the multiplex PCR reads, holding one entry per CDR3 protein. The repertoire consists of 400,000 to 550,000 distinct CDR3 sequences, with approximately 14% occurring once and the leading ten covering 17%. The sequencing sample was made of blood. The receptors were sampled from a woman aged 18-30 years with Graves' hyperthyroidism. The CDR3 runs from the conserved cysteine through the conserved F or W. A D gene is named only where the DNA matches it firmly. The size of a clone is reported for some rows only, either as once, few or many, or as a class for expanded clones.

TRBV29-1	TRBD1	many	TRBJ1-5	CSGDRGPRPTGNQPQHF	TGCAGCGGCGACAGGGGCCCGCGTCCAACCGGCAATCAGCCCCAGCATTTT
TRBV29-1	TRBD2	many	TRBJ2-5	CSVEPTGGQETQYF	TGCAGCGTTGAACCGACGGGAGGTCAAGAGACCCAGTACTTC
TRBV6-1	-	-	TRBJ1-1	CASTRRQSNTEAFF	TGTGCCAGCACACGCCGACAGTCGAACACTGAAGCTTTCTTT
TRBV19	TRBD1	many	TRBJ1-1	CASSIWTGSRNTEAFF	TGTGCCAGTAGTATATGGACAGGGTCGAGGAACACTGAAGCTTTCTTT
TRBV20-1	TRBD2	many	TRBJ2-7	CSATGTNSYEQYF	TGCAGTGCAACCGGGACTAACTCCTACGAGCAGTACTTC
TRBV29-1	-	few	TRBJ1-3	CSVEGTGGVGSGNTIYF	TGCAGCGTTGAGGGGACCGGCGGGGTCGGGTCTGGAAACACCATATATTTT
TRBV27	TRBD2	-	TRBJ2-6	CASSSLGRAGANALTF	TGTGCCAGCAGTTCCTTAGGGAGGGCTGGGGCCAACGCCCTGACTTTC
TRBV19	-	-	TRBJ1-5	CASSAVPQSNQPQHF	TGTGCCAGTAGTGCGGTGCCCCAGAGCAATCAGCCCCAGCATTTT
TRBV2	TRBD1	many	TRBJ1-2	CASRGQKDPYGYTF	TGTGCCAGCAGGGGACAGAAAGATCCCTATGGCTACACCTTC
TRBV20-1	TRBD1	few	TRBJ1-5	CSVTRTSGGGRPQHF	TGCAGTGTTACGCGTACCTCAGGGGGGGGTCGGCCCCAGCATTTT
TRBV20-1	TRBD2	many	TRBJ2-7	CSARTSGIEQYF	TGCAGTGCTAGGACTAGCGGGATCGAGCAGTACTTC
TRBV5-4	-	-	TRBJ1-1	CASSLGAGDTNTEAFF	TGTGCCAGCAGCTTGGGTGCCGGAGACACGAACACTGAAGCTTTCTTT
TRBV12-3/TRBV12-4	TRBD2	many	TRBJ2-1	CASRGTSGRANEQFF	TGTGCCAGCAGGGGCACTAGCGGGAGGGCCAATGAGCAGTTCTTC
TRBV7-9	-	few	TRBJ1-2	CASSENNYGYTF	TGTGCCAGCAGCGAAAATAACTATGGCTACACCTTC
TRBV24-1	-	many	TRBJ2-1	CATSDRPGLGANEQFF	TGTGCCACCAGTGATAGGCCCGGACTTGGGGCCAATGAGCAGTTCTTC
TRBV24-1	TRBD2	-	TRBJ2-1	CATSGRGTSGTYNEQLF	TGTGCCACCAGTGGGAGGGGGACTAGCGGGACCTACAATGAGCAGCTCTTC
TRBV4-2	TRBD1	-	TRBJ2-6	CASSQGGQGFPSGANVLTF	TGTGCCAGCAGCCAAGGGGGACAGGGGTTCCCCTCTGGGGCCAACGTCCTGACTTTC
TRBV29-1	-	-	TRBJ2-3	CSVCRESTDTQYF	TGCAGCGTTTGCCGGGAATCTACAGATACGCAGTATTTT
TRBV14	TRBD1	many	TRBJ2-3	CASSHTGVRTQYF	TGTGCCAGCAGCCATACAGGGGTTCGTACGCAGTATTTT